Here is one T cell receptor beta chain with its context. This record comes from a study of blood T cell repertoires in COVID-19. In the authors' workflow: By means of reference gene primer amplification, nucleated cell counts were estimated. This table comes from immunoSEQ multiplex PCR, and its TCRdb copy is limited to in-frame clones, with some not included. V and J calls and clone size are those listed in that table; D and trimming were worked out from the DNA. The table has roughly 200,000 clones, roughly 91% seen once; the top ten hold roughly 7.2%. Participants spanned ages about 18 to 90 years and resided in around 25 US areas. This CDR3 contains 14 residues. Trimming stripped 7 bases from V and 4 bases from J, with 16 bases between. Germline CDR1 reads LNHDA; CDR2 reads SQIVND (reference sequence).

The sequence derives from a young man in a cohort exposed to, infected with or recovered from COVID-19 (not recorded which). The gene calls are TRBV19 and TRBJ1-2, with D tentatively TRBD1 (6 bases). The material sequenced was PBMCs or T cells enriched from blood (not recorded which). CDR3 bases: TGTGCCAGTAAGGACAGCCCGGGTAGCTATGGCTACACCTTC. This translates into CASKDSPGSYGYTF.